The clone carrying this T cell receptor (beta chain) was recorded many times. Its target is unknown. These data are taken from a study of read filtering for tumor transcriptome and immune sequencing. For the study at large: Per sample, TCR-region reads ranged about 4 to 10.27 million by IR-seq, roughly 85 to 1,400 by RNA-seq. General study results and limits: Even smaller IR-seq throughput identified most shared clonotypes.

Germline loops: CDR1 KGHDR, CDR2 SFDVKD. This CDR3 is 13 amino acids long. Trimming cost V 10 bases and J 7 bases; bases outside gene matches: 5. Molecular barcoded adaptors covering alpha/delta and beta/gamma chains were used on approximately 400 ng RNA. One entry per CDR3 protein, called by TCRdb with MiXCR from the reads. This sample carries tens of thousands of distinct CDR3 sequences, more than 11% of them seen once, and the ten largest clones take around 43%. The receptor was isolated from a donor older than 35 with multiple myeloma. The chain has TRBV24-1 and TRBJ2-1; 11 nucleotides agree with TRBD1. The sequencing input was a population of CD138-negative cells sorted from bone marrow. This CDR3 is CATLGQGDNEQFF. In DNA form, the CDR3 reads TGTGCCACACTGGGACAGGGGGATAATGAGCAGTTCTTC.